These T cell receptor beta chains were read from a single sample in a study of T-cell memory formation after mild COVID-19. TCRdb reprocessed the 5' RACE reads with MiXCR, giving one entry per CDR3 protein. In the table there are 100,000 or so distinct CDR3 sequences, 11% of which are singletons. The material sequenced was PBMCs or a T cell subset sorted from them (not recorded which). The receptors derive from a man between 18 and 35 years old who had mild COVID-19 (a few samples of this study predate the infection). Cell type and time point are not known. The CDR3 runs from the conserved cysteine through the conserved F or W. A D gene is named only where the DNA matches it firmly. Clone size is not always given. Where it is, it says once, few, many or a class for expanded clones.

abundance: -; d_gene: TRBD1; v_gene: TRBV13; j_gene: TRBJ1-1; CDR3nt: TGTGCCAGCAGCTTTAAGGGACAGGGTAGCACTGAAGCTTTCTTT; CDR3aa: CASSFKGQGSTEAFF
abundance: -; d_gene: -; v_gene: TRBV4-3; j_gene: TRBJ2-3; CDR3nt: TGCGCCAGCAGCCAAGACTTGCCTAGCACAGATACGCAGTATTTT; CDR3aa: CASSQDLPSTDTQYF
abundance: -; d_gene: -; v_gene: TRBV4-1; j_gene: TRBJ1-1; CDR3nt: TGCGCCAGCAGCCAACAGAGGGACACTGAAGCTTTCTTT; CDR3aa: CASSQQRDTEAFF
abundance: few; d_gene: -; v_gene: TRBV12-3/TRBV12-4; j_gene: TRBJ1-6; CDR3nt: TGTGCCAGCAGGTCCCCTAATTCACCCCTCCACTTT; CDR3aa: CASRSPNSPLHF
abundance: many; d_gene: TRBD1; v_gene: TRBV27; j_gene: TRBJ2-7; CDR3nt: TGTGCCAGCAGTTTACACGCCGGGACAGGGATGGTCTACGAGCAGTACTTC; CDR3aa: CASSLHAGTGMVYEQYF
abundance: -; d_gene: -; v_gene: TRBV7-3; j_gene: TRBJ2-1; CDR3nt: TGTGCCAGCAGCTACCCTGAGTTCAATGAGCAGTTCTTC; CDR3aa: CASSYPEFNEQFF
abundance: -; d_gene: TRBD1; v_gene: TRBV6-6; j_gene: TRBJ1-4; CDR3nt: TGTGCCAGCAGCTTCTGGACAGGCAACCTGTTTTTT; CDR3aa: CASSFWTGNLFF
abundance: few; d_gene: -; v_gene: TRBV6-5; j_gene: TRBJ2-3; CDR3nt: TGTGCCAGCAGTTACACAGTCACAGATACGCAGTATTTT; CDR3aa: CASSYTVTDTQYF
abundance: few; d_gene: -; v_gene: TRBV6-5; j_gene: TRBJ2-5; CDR3nt: TGTGTCAGCATGGAAGGGGAGACCCAGTACTTC; CDR3aa: CVSMEGETQYF
abundance: -; d_gene: -; v_gene: TRBV29-1; j_gene: TRBJ2-1; CDR3nt: TGCAGCGTTGTTCACCTCTACAATGAGCAGTTCTTC; CDR3aa: CSVVHLYNEQFF
abundance: few; d_gene: TRBD1; v_gene: TRBV5-4; j_gene: TRBJ2-7; CDR3nt: TGTGCCAGCAGCCCCGCCGACAGGGCCCGCTACGAGCAGTACTTC; CDR3aa: CASSPADRARYEQYF
abundance: few; d_gene: -; v_gene: TRBV6-5; j_gene: TRBJ2-5; CDR3nt: TGTGCCAGCAAGACCGGTTGGGCAAAGCAAGAGACCCAGTACTTC; CDR3aa: CASKTGWAKQETQYF
abundance: -; d_gene: TRBD1; v_gene: TRBV7-9; j_gene: TRBJ2-3; CDR3nt: TGTGCCAGCAGCCCCCGGACAGGGTTCACAGATACGCAGTATTTT; CDR3aa: CASSPRTGFTDTQYF
abundance: many; d_gene: TRBD1; v_gene: TRBV6-4; j_gene: TRBJ2-2; CDR3nt: TGTGCCAGCAGTGACGGCAGGGGGCATTCCGGGGAGCTGTTTTTT; CDR3aa: CASSDGRGHSGELFF
abundance: few; d_gene: -; v_gene: TRBV5-1; j_gene: TRBJ1-1; CDR3nt: TGCGCCAGCAGACAGGGCGGACTGGACACTGAAGCTTTCTTT; CDR3aa: CASRQGGLDTEAFF
abundance: -; d_gene: TRBD2; v_gene: TRBV4-1; j_gene: TRBJ2-5; CDR3nt: TGCGCCAGCAGCCAAGATCGGGCGGGGGGGATTAAGACCCAGTACTTC; CDR3aa: CASSQDRAGGIKTQYF
abundance: -; d_gene: TRBD2; v_gene: TRBV7-6; j_gene: TRBJ2-2; CDR3nt: TGTGCCAGCAGCTTAGAAACTAGCGGGGGGTTTCGGGAGCTGTTTTTT; CDR3aa: CASSLETSGGFRELFF
abundance: -; d_gene: TRBD1; v_gene: TRBV4-1; j_gene: TRBJ1-5; CDR3nt: TGCGCCAGCAGTAGCTGGCAGGGGGCCCCTCAGCCCCAGCATTTT; CDR3aa: CASSSWQGAPQPQHF
abundance: many; d_gene: -; v_gene: TRBV27; j_gene: TRBJ2-2; CDR3nt: TGTGCCAGCGGGCTTCTCTCCACCGGGGAGCTGTTTTTT; CDR3aa: CASGLLSTGELFF
abundance: once; d_gene: -; v_gene: TRBV7-8; j_gene: TRBJ1-5; CDR3nt: TGTGCCAGCAGCTTAAGTCCCCTAGGGTCGAATCAGCCCCAGCATTTT; CDR3aa: CASSLSPLGSNQPQHF
abundance: -; d_gene: TRBD2; v_gene: TRBV4-1; j_gene: TRBJ2-5; CDR3nt: TGCGCCAGCAGTCCGGGGGGACTAGCGGGGGGAGTACCCGAAGAGACCCAGTACTTC; CDR3aa: CASSPGGLAGGVPEETQYF
abundance: many; d_gene: TRBD1; v_gene: TRBV9; j_gene: TRBJ2-5; CDR3nt: TGTGCCAGCAGCGCCTGGGACAGCCAAGAGACCCAGTACTTC; CDR3aa: CASSAWDSQETQYF
abundance: once; d_gene: -; v_gene: TRBV29-1; j_gene: TRBJ2-3; CDR3nt: TGCAGCGTTGCGTGGGGGAAGGGCACAGATACGCAGTATTTT; CDR3aa: CSVAWGKGTDTQYF